These 18 T cell receptor beta chains share one sample of origin, sequenced in a study of vaccination effects on CD4 cells after COVID-19. The ViraFEST assay expanded antigen-specific CD4+ T cells with viral peptide pools before sequencing. Researchers isolated CD4+ T cells once approximately eleven days of culture had elapsed. According to PCR results, the person was infected with SARS-CoV-2 between March and December 2020. The protocol was immunoSEQ multiplex PCR, while the TCRdb copy is restricted to in-frame clones and leaves out a portion. This table has under 55,000 clones, roughly 65% appearing once. Antigen specificity for these receptors is unknown. Here the sequenced sample was CD4+ T cells from PBMCs cultured with a peptide pool, taken before COVID-19 vaccination. The source of these receptors is a human donor who had a prior SARS-CoV-2 infection.

The rearrangement uses TRBV6-5 and TRBJ2-7, with D perhaps matching TRBD1 (5 bases). With 7 bases removed from V and 2 bases from J, the gap between germline ends came to 6 bases. The CDR3 extends over 11 amino acids. Germline values: CDR1 MNHEY, CDR2 SVGAGI. The CDR3 DNA reads TGTGCCAGCACGACAGCCTACGAGCAGTACTTC. This translates into CASTTAYEQYF.

This clone was seen once. The rearrangement joins TRBV6-6 to TRBJ2-5; 10 bases line up with TRBD2. V was clipped by 7 bases and J by 4 bases; unmatched bases: 3. The CDR3 runs to 13 residues. In germline, CDR1 is MNHNY, CDR2 SVGAGI (reference sequence). The CDR3, as DNA: TGTGCCAGCATTGCTAGCGGGGGAGAGACCCAGTACTTC. Amino acids: CASIASGGETQYF.

The chain has TRBV7-3 and TRBJ2-1; 11 bases agree with TRBD2. The CDR3 consists of 17 residues. The junction had 13 bases not matched to a gene; V was cut back by 5 bases and J by 7 bases. Per germline, CDR1 SGHTA and CDR2 FQGTGA. CDR3 in DNA: TGTGCCAGCAGCCCTCTAGCGGGAGGCCGGATGAGAAATGAGCAGTTCTTC. As protein: CASSPLAGGRMRNEQFF.

V gene TRBV9 combines with J gene TRBJ1-1; D is undetermined. Trimming removed 0 bases at V and 4 bases at J, with 7 bases between. Germline V CDR1 and CDR2: SGDLS, YYNGEE. CDR3 size: 13 residues. The CDR3 DNA sequence: TGTGCCAGCAGCGTAGACGTGTTCACTGAAGCTTTCTTT. Amino acid sequence: CASSVDVFTEAFF.

The rearrangement uses TRBV30 and TRBJ2-3, with 7 bases identical to TRBD2. V dropped 2 bases and J dropped 0; count of bases not matched to a gene: 5. CDR1 and CDR2 (germline): GTSNPN, SVGIG (reference sequence). The CDR3 runs to 15 residues. The CDR3 is CAWSRFSGSTDTQYF. CDR3 in DNA: TGTGCCTGGAGTCGGTTTAGCGGGAGCACAGATACGCAGTATTTT.

This clone has only one observation. V and J are TRBV28 and TRBJ2-5, with 15 bases identical to TRBD2. Per germline, CDR1 MDHEN and CDR2 SYDVKM. The CDR3 is made up of 16 amino acids. V dropped 5 bases and J dropped 2; count of bases not matched to a gene: 3. The CDR3 DNA reads as TGTGCCAGCAGTATAGGACTAGCGGGGGGGCAAGAGACCCAGTACTTC. Translating gives CASSIGLAGGQETQYF.

V usage is TRBV5-1 and J usage is TRBJ2-5; 7 bases align to TRBD1. This CDR3 region has 14 residues. CDR1 is SGHRS and CDR2 is YFSETQ in the germline V gene. V lost 3 bases, J lost 7 bases, and 9 bases stayed unmatched. The CDR3 coding sequence is TGCGCCAGCAGCTACGGACAGGCGTCGGGGACCCAGTACTTC. It codes for CASSYGQASGTQYF.

A few counts support this clone. J is TRBJ1-3 and V is TRBV7-2; perhaps TRBD1 as D (6 bases). This CDR3 has 14 residues. CDR1 is SGHTA and CDR2 is FQGNSA in the germline V gene. The ends were cut back, 5 bases at V and 0 bases at J, with 8 bases in the middle. CDR3 DNA sequence: TGTGCCAGCAGCCGGACAGTCTCTGGAAACACCATATATTTT. It is translated as CASSRTVSGNTIYF. The full variable domain, rest sourced from reference TRBV7-2 and TRBJ1-3, is GAGVSQSPSNKVTEKGKDVELRCDPISGHTALYWYRQSLGQGLEFLIYFQGNSAPDKSGLPSDRFSAERTGGSVSTLTIQRTQQEDSAVYLCASSRTVSGNTIYFGEGSWLTVV.

This clone turned up a few times. The chain is built from TRBV25-1 and TRBJ2-5, with TRBD1 identical over 7 bases. V lost 7 bases, J lost 5 bases, and 7 bases stayed unmatched. CDR1 is MGHDK, CDR2 SYGVNS, per germline. This CDR3 region has 13 residues. The CDR3 is CASTQGGRETQYF. CDR3 coding DNA: TGTGCCAGCACTCAAGGGGGCAGGGAGACCCAGTACTTC.

This chain connects TRBV30 to TRBJ2-1; possible D gene TRBD2, 6 bases. Germline-derived CDR1 and CDR2 are GTSNPN and SVGIG (reference sequence). With 0 bases removed from V and 11 bases from J, the gap between germline ends came to 14 bases. The CDR3 covers 13 residues. The CDR3 here is CAWSVGSGRQQFF. The CDR3 DNA is TGTGCCTGGAGTGTAGGTAGCGGAAGGCAGCAGTTCTTC.

The rearrangement joins TRBV4-2 to TRBJ2-7; D unclear. The CDR3 has 16 residues. Germline assignment: CDR1 LGHNA and CDR2 YNFKEQ. V lost 1 base to trimming and J lost 5 bases, with 18 bases between them. The CDR3, as DNA: TGTGCCAGCAGCCAAGCAAGCCCGTCAACCTTCAACGAGCAGTACTTC. Translation gives CASSQASPSTFNEQYF.

The CDR3: CASSEKGLAGNTIYF. CDR3 nucleotides: TGTGCCAGCAGTGAAAAGGGGTTGGCTGGAAACACCATATATTTT. The rearrangement joins TRBV6-1 to TRBJ1-3; tentatively, D is TRBD1 (5 bases). Trimming removed 2 bases at V and 2 bases at J, with 10 bases between. Germline V gene sequence: CDR1 MNHNS, CDR2 SASEGT. The CDR3 is 15 amino acids.

For this clone: A read error may account for a junction end that differs from germline. This rearrangement joins TRBV2 to TRBJ1-2; unclear D gene. The CDR3 loop spans 15 amino acids. The germline gives CDR1 SNHLY, CDR2 FYNNEI. This CDR3 reads CASREGPSPSYGYTF. DNA of the CDR3: TGTGCCAGCAGGGAAGGCCCGAGCCCTTCCTATGGCTACACCTTC. Drawing the rest from reference TRBV2 and TRBJ1-2, the complete variable domain is EPEVTQTPSHQVTQMGQEVILRCVPISNHLYFYWYRQILGQKVEFLVSFYNNEISEKSEIFDDQFSVERPDGSNFTLKIRSTKLEDSAMYFCASREGPSPSYGYTFGSGTRLTVV.

The V and J genes are TRBV9 and TRBJ2-6; D might be TRBD2 (5 bases). Looked up from germline, CDR1 is SGDLS and CDR2 is YYNGEE. The CDR3 loop spans 17 amino acids. V was clipped by 4 bases and J by 0 bases, with 14 bases between them. The CDR3 bases are TGTGCCAGCAGCCCGAGAGGGCCTACCTCTGGGGCCAACGTCCTGACTTTC. Amino acids: CASSPRGPTSGANVLTF.

The chain has TRBV7-2 and TRBJ1-6; D not resolved. CDR1 SGHTA and CDR2 FQGNSA come from the germline V gene. The CDR3 runs to 17 residues. Deletions cut 1 base from V and 5 bases from J, with 15 bases between. The CDR3 region is CASSLDYSNLNNSPLHF. CDR3 bases: TGTGCCAGCAGCTTAGACTACTCGAACCTAAATAATTCACCCCTCCACTTT.

The J gene is TRBJ2-3, the V gene TRBV5-4; either TRBD1 or TRBD2 may fit D (5 bases each). CDR3 size: 14 residues. Germline V lookup: CDR1 SGHNT, CDR2 YYREEE (reference sequence). Trimming took 6 bases from V and 6 from J, leaving 17 bases between them. The CDR3 sequence: CASNNPGARDTQYF. The CDR3 nucleotides are TGTGCCAGCAACAATCCCGGGGCTAGGGATACGCAGTATTTT.

V usage is TRBV11-3 and J usage is TRBJ2-3; 7 bases map to TRBD1. V was pared by 5 bases and J by 0 bases, with 2 bases of the junction left unmatched. From germline, CDR1 is SGHNT and CDR2 YENEEA. The CDR3 sequence is 14 residues long. The CDR3 nucleotides read TGTGCCAGCAGCCCGGGACAGAGCACAGATACGCAGTATTTT. Translated, it gives CASSPGQSTDTQYF.

V usage is TRBV6-5 and J usage is TRBJ1-1; no reliable D call. Germline CDR1 and CDR2: MNHEY and SVGAGI. V was cut by 5 bases and J by 9 bases, with 13 bases left in between. This CDR3 spans 12 amino acids. The CDR3, as DNA: TGTGCCAGCAGTCAGCACCAGATACAAGCTTTCTTT. This gives the protein CASSQHQIQAFF.